The subject of this entry is one T cell receptor beta chain. Its antigen is unidentified. This record belongs to a study of T cells in Graves' hyperthyroidism and ophthalmopathy. Whole-study results and caveats: Most clonotypes that expanded in the thyroid above 0.001 also showed up in blood.

Ophthalmopathy patients had Clinical Activity Score at least 3, NOSPECS grade at least 4, duration under 3 months. Criteria for exclusion of patients were uncontrolled infection, other autoimmune disease, pregnancy or lactation. Amplification of TCR beta CDR3 regions used RNA as the template. Primed by the HTBI set, a first-round RT-PCR was run on the TCR CDR3. TCRdb used MiXCR to reprocess the multiplex PCR reads, holding one entry per CDR3 protein. The table includes 350,000 or so distinct CDR3 sequences, 15% to 20% detected once. This TCR came from a woman aged 40-49 years with Graves' ophthalmopathy. The specimen sequenced was blood.

CDR3: CASSQRGTSGSYEQYF. The CDR3 region has the DNA TGTGCCAGCAGTCAACGTGGGACTAGCGGTTCCTACGAGCAGTACTTC. V gene TRBV12-3 or TRBV12-4 combines with J gene TRBJ2-7, with 11 bases matching TRBD2. V lost 5 bases and J lost 1; bases outside the gene matches: 7. This CDR3 has 16 amino acids.